These 27 T cell receptor beta chains were all obtained from the same sample, sequenced in a study of cytomegalovirus exposure and HLA in healthy donors. PCR employed 60 Vbeta and 13 Jbeta primers. Only in-frame clones appear in the TCRdb table, and some are missing; sequencing was by immunoSEQ multiplex PCR. This sample has under 110,000 clones, with over 75% found just once. Material for sequencing was PBMCs. Receptors were obtained from a man between 60 and 75 years old in good health and CMV-seronegative.

The chain employs TRBV7-9 and TRBJ2-1, with D unresolved. The CDR3 extends over 17 amino acids. V was shortened by 0 bases and J by 5 bases, with 17 bases between the two germline ends. Germline assignment: CDR1 SEHNR and CDR2 FQNEAQ (reference sequence). The CDR3 DNA reads as TGTGCCAGCAGCTTAGCGCATGAGGCGTGGTCGGACAATGAGCAGTTCTTC. Its protein product is CASSLAHEAWSDNEQFF. Full variable domain (missing parts from reference TRBV7-9 and TRBJ2-1): DTGVSQNPRHKITKRGQNVTFRCDPISEHNRLYWYRQTLGQGPEFLTYFQNEAQLEKSRLLSDRFSAERPKGSFSTLEIQRTEQGDSAMYLCASSLAHEAWSDNEQFFGPGTRLTVL.

The chain recombines TRBV27 with TRBJ2-4; D is possibly TRBD1 (5 bases). There are 15 residues in the CDR3. CDR1 is MNHEY, CDR2 SMNVEV, per germline (reference sequence). V lost 6 bases, J lost 0 bases, and 12 bases lay in between. CDR3 protein: CASSPIGAAKNIQYF. CDR3 in DNA: TGTGCCAGCAGCCCCATTGGGGCAGCCAAAAACATTCAGTACTTC.

V and J are TRBV5-1 and TRBJ2-3; 13 nucleotides align to TRBD2. The CDR3 extends over 16 amino acids. CDR1 is SGHRS and CDR2 is YFSETQ in the germline V gene. The V gene end was trimmed by 3 bases and the J gene end by 1 base; junction bases not matched to a gene: 2. The CDR3 here is CASSSGLAGGTDTQYF. The CDR3 DNA sequence: TGCGCCAGCAGCTCTGGACTAGCGGGGGGCACAGATACGCAGTATTTT.

The J gene is TRBJ2-2, the V gene TRBV5-1; 7 bases agree with TRBD1. The V gene end was trimmed by 5 bases and the J gene end by 1 base; junction bases not matched to a gene: 2. This CDR3 is 14 amino acids long. CDR1 is SGHRS and CDR2 is YFSETQ in the germline V gene. The CDR3 region has the DNA TGCGCCAGCAGGCGGACAGGGAACACCGGGGAGCTGTTTTTT. It codes for CASRRTGNTGELFF.

The chain carries TRBV7-9 and TRBJ1-1, with 7 nucleotides matching TRBD1. Germline V gene lookup returns CDR1 SEHNR and CDR2 FQNEAQ (reference sequence). The ends lost 4 bases at V and 1 base at J; junction bases unmatched: 6. This CDR3 comprises 15 residues. The CDR3 spells CASSYTGDQNTEAFF. The CDR3 bases are TGTGCCAGCAGCTATACAGGGGACCAGAACACTGAAGCTTTCTTT.

The chain links TRBV5-6 to TRBJ1-2; a possible D gene is TRBD1 (6 bases). Trimming shortened V by 4 bases and J by 1 base, and 11 bases separated the two germline ends. The CDR3 is made up of 14 amino acids. Germline CDR1 and CDR2: SGHDT and YYEEEE. The CDR3 bases are TGTGCCAGCAGCCCCCTGGACAGTAACTATGGCTACACCTTC. Protein product: CASSPLDSNYGYTF.

This sequence joins TRBV29-1 and TRBJ2-5, with D possibly TRBD1 on 6 matching bases. From germline, CDR1 is SQVTM and CDR2 ANQGSEA. CDR3 size: 14 residues. With 6 bases removed from V and 5 bases from J, the gap between germline ends came to 19 bases. The CDR3 bases are TGCAGCGTCCACGGGACACCCCAGGCTGAGACCCAGTACTTC. Its translation: CSVHGTPQAETQYF.

The chain has TRBV7-2 and TRBJ1-5; D remains unclear. Per germline, CDR1 SGHTA and CDR2 FQGNSA. Trimming removed 5 bases at V and 6 bases at J, with 11 bases between. This CDR3 comprises 13 residues. As DNA, the CDR3 is TGTGCCAGCAGCCAATTTCGGTCTCAGCCCCAGCATTTT. Its translation is CASSQFRSQPQHF.

V gene TRBV7-9 combines with J gene TRBJ1-4; 7 bases are shared with TRBD1. This CDR3 region has 14 residues. Per germline, CDR1 SEHNR and CDR2 FQNEAQ (reference sequence). Trimming cost V 3 bases and J 3 bases; bases outside gene matches: 1. CDR3 sequence reads: CASSLGTANEKLFF. In DNA, the CDR3 is TGTGCCAGCAGCTTGGGGACAGCTAATGAAAAACTGTTTTTT. Full variable domain (remainder filled in from reference TRBV7-9 and TRBJ1-4): DTGVSQNPRHKITKRGQNVTFRCDPISEHNRLYWYRQTLGQGPEFLTYFQNEAQLEKSRLLSDRFSAERPKGSFSTLEIQRTEQGDSAMYLCASSLGTANEKLFFGSGTQLSVL.

This clone was observed a few times. V is TRBV5-4 and J is TRBJ1-3; no clear D gene. This CDR3 is built from 14 residues. V lost 5 bases and J 0 bases, leaving 9 bases between the germline ends. Germline CDR1 SGHNT, CDR2 YYREEE (reference sequence). DNA of the CDR3: TGTGCCAGCAGTATTGAGAGCTCTGGAAACACCATATATTTT. Translated: CASSIESSGNTIYF. Looking up the rest from reference TRBV5-4 and TRBJ1-3 gives the full variable domain: ETGVTQSPTHLIKTRGQQVTLRCSSQSGHNTVSWYQQALGQGPQFIFQYYREEENGRGNFPPRFSGLQFPNYSSELNVNALELDDSALYLCASSIESSGNTIYFGEGSWLTVV.

This chain joins TRBV5-1 and TRBJ1-1, with D perhaps matching TRBD1 (5 bases). V lost 2 bases and J lost 11, with 10 bases in between. This CDR3 has 11 residues. CDR1 is SGHRS, CDR2 YFSETQ, per germline. The CDR3 coding sequence is TGCGCCAGCAGCTTAACAGGCCCCGCTTTCTTT. This gives the protein CASSLTGPAFF.

In its sample, this clone was seen once. The chain carries TRBV5-6 and TRBJ2-7, with D unclear. Germline loops: CDR1 SGHDT, CDR2 YYEEEE. This CDR3 region has 12 residues. V was trimmed by 5 bases and J by 5 bases, leaving 11 bases between them. CDR3 in amino acids: CASSLSTDEQYF. In DNA form, the CDR3 reads TGTGCCAGCAGTTTATCTACGGACGAGCAGTACTTC.

V usage is TRBV15 and J usage is TRBJ2-3, with TRBD1 as a possible D gene (5 bases). V shed 5 bases and J shed 6 bases, with 15 bases lying between them. The CDR3 runs to 14 residues. Germline CDR1 is LNHNV and CDR2 is YYDKDF (reference sequence). The CDR3 protein is CATSSQGVGDTQYF. The CDR3 nucleotides are TGTGCCACCAGCTCTCAGGGCGTGGGGGATACGCAGTATTTT. Using reference TRBV15 and TRBJ2-3 for the parts outside the CDR3, the full variable domain is DAMVIQNPRYQVTQFGKPVTLSCSQTLNHNVMYWYQQKSSQAPKLLFHYYDKDFNNEADTPDNFQSRRPNTSFCFLDIRSPGLGDTAMYLCATSSQGVGDTQYFGPGTRLTVL.

This clone turned up a few times. V is TRBV7-2 and J is TRBJ2-1; TRBD1 agrees at 12 bases. The germline V gene encodes CDR1 SGHTA and CDR2 FQGNSA. The CDR3 has 16 residues. The J segment lost 6 bases and the V segment lost 5 bases, leaving 8 bases of the junction unmatched. The CDR3 DNA sequence: TGTGCCAGCAGCAGGCCGGGACAGGGGGCCTTCAATGAGCAGTTCTTC. Amino acids: CASSRPGQGAFNEQFF.

V gene TRBV4-1 combines with J gene TRBJ2-7; 9 bases fit TRBD1. V lost 4 bases, J lost 0 bases, and 1 base stayed unmatched. The CDR3 covers 14 residues. Germline V lookup: CDR1 MGHRA, CDR2 YSYEKL. The CDR3 nucleotides read TGCGCCAGCAGCCGACAGGGGGACTCCTACGAGCAGTACTTC. The encoded protein is CASSRQGDSYEQYF.

The chain combines TRBV19 with TRBJ1-3; possible D gene TRBD1, 6 bases. Germline CDR1 LNHDA, CDR2 SQIVND (reference sequence). The CDR3 extends over 16 amino acids. Trimming removed 3 bases from V and 0 bases from J, with 12 bases in between. The CDR3 is CASSIPGQSSGNTIYF. As DNA, the CDR3 is TGTGCCAGTAGTATCCCGGGACAAAGCTCTGGAAACACCATATATTTT.

V gene TRBV7-9 combines with J gene TRBJ2-7, with 7 positions matching TRBD1. The CDR3 loop spans 17 amino acids. Losses at the gene ends were 4 bases for V and 3 bases for J; bases not matched to a gene: 15. Germline loops: CDR1 SEHNR, CDR2 FQNEAQ (reference sequence). CDR3 sequence reads: CASSSSDRQGPNYEQYV. The DNA of the CDR3 is TGTGCCAGCAGCTCATCTGATAGACAGGGTCCAAACTACGAGCAGTACGTC.

This clone has more than one count but fewer than ten. The chain joins TRBV12-5 to TRBJ2-2, with TRBD1 matching over 7 bases. Trimming removed 6 bases from V and 1 base from J; junction bases left unmatched: 5. The CDR3 has 15 residues. CDR1 LGHNT and CDR2 FRNRAP come from the germline V gene. CDR3 coding DNA: TGTGCTAGTGGCCTCGGGACAGTGAACACCGGGGAGCTGTTTTTT. It specifies CASGLGTVNTGELFF. Combining the CDR3 with reference TRBV12-5 and TRBJ2-2 gives the whole variable domain DARVTQTPRHKVTEMGQEVTMRCQPILGHNTVFWYRQTMMQGLELLAYFRNRAPLDDSGMPKDRFSAEMPDATLATLKIQPSEPRDSAVYFCASGLGTVNTGELFFGEGSRLTVL.

This sequence joins TRBV7-9 and TRBJ2-2; unclear D gene. Germline values: CDR1 SEHNR, CDR2 FQNEAQ (reference sequence). This CDR3 has 13 residues. With 5 bases removed from V and 2 bases from J, the gap between germline ends came to 6 bases. CDR3 residues: CASSHTNTGELFF. The CDR3 DNA sequence: TGTGCCAGCAGCCATACTAACACCGGGGAGCTGTTTTTT.

The rearrangement links TRBV5-1 to TRBJ1-5; D remains unclear. The CDR3 covers 15 residues. Trimming pared 0 bases from V and 7 bases from J, leaving 14 bases between. CDR1 SGHRS and CDR2 YFSETQ come from the germline V gene. The CDR3 region is CASSLDGVQGQPQHF. Written as DNA, the CDR3 is TGCGCCAGCAGCTTGGACGGGGTGCAAGGGCAGCCCCAGCATTTT.

The rearrangement uses TRBV5-1 and TRBJ1-1; D might be TRBD1 (6 bases). V lost 4 bases, J lost 3 bases, and 10 bases lay in between. CDR3 length: 13 residues. Germline loops: CDR1 SGHRS, CDR2 YFSETQ. CDR3 coding DNA: TGCGCCAGCAGCGGTCAGGGGTACACTGAAGCTTTCTTT. It yields the protein CASSGQGYTEAFF.

The V and J genes are TRBV5-8 and TRBJ1-1, with D unresolved. Germline V gives CDR1 SGHTS, CDR2 YDEGEE. CDR3 size: 17 residues. V was pared by 4 bases and J by 1 base, with 20 bases between. CDR3 in DNA: TGTGCCAGCAGCCGCCCCCGTACATCTGGTGGGAACACTGAAGCTTTCTTT. Residues: CASSRPRTSGGNTEAFF.

The chain is built from TRBV29-1 and TRBJ2-2, with D maybe TRBD2 (5 bases). There are 12 residues in the CDR3. Germline V gene sequence: CDR1 SQVTM, CDR2 ANQGSEA. V shed 5 bases and J shed 5 bases, with 9 bases lying between them. CDR3 residues: CSVRTGTGELFF. CDR3 DNA: TGCAGCGTTCGGACTGGGACCGGGGAGCTGTTTTTT.

This clone was recorded a few times. The chain uses TRBV7-9 and TRBJ1-6; unclear D gene. The germline V and J ends were trimmed by 1 base and 3 bases, with 10 bases remaining between them. In germline, CDR1 is SEHNR, CDR2 FQNEAQ (reference sequence). This CDR3 has 16 residues. The CDR3 DNA sequence: TGTGCCAGCAGCTTAGGATCCGGGTTCTATAATTCACCCCTCCACTTT. Its protein is CASSLGSGFYNSPLHF. The whole variable domain, remainder taken from reference TRBV7-9 and TRBJ1-6, is DTGVSQNPRHKITKRGQNVTFRCDPISEHNRLYWYRQTLGQGPEFLTYFQNEAQLEKSRLLSDRFSAERPKGSFSTLEIQRTEQGDSAMYLCASSLGSGFYNSPLHFGNGTRLTVT.

This clone was counted a few times. The chain is built from TRBV7-8 and TRBJ1-2; no reliable D call. Germline V lookup: CDR1 SGHVS, CDR2 FQNEAQ. V lost 5 bases and J lost 0, with 7 bases in between. The CDR3 totals 13 residues. CDR3 DNA: TGTGCCAGCAGCCAGAATACTAACTATGGCTACACCTTC. Translating it yields CASSQNTNYGYTF.

With regard to this clone: The junction differs from germline at one of its ends, possibly a read error. The V gene is TRBV6-6, the J gene TRBJ2-2, with TRBD1 matching over 8 bases. Germline V gives CDR1 MNHNY, CDR2 SVGAGI (reference sequence). The CDR3 consists of 14 residues. This chain's CDR3 is CASSYRQGTGELFF. CDR3 nucleotides: TGTGCCAGCAGTTACCGACAGGGGACCGGGGAACTGTTTTTT.

The chain uses TRBV6-1 and TRBJ2-7; 11 bases map to TRBD1. The length of the CDR3 is 15 residues. Losses at the gene ends were 6 bases for V and 2 bases for J; bases not matched to a gene: 6. Germline values: CDR1 MNHNS, CDR2 SASEGT. CDR3 coding DNA: TGTGCCAGCAGGGACAGGGGGCAATCGACCTACGAGCAGTACTTC. Its translation: CASRDRGQSTYEQYF.